This T cell receptor beta chain stems from a study of OX40 agonist ivuxolimab in advanced cancers. General study points: CD4+ and CD8+ T cells in blood underwent clonal expansion by week 6 at 0.1 to 3.0 mg/kg.

The CDR3 spans 18 residues. V lost 4 bases, J lost 4 bases, and 14 bases stayed unmatched. Germline values: CDR1 MNHEY, CDR2 SMNVEV (reference sequence). Concerning this clone: Antigen: not known.

Sequencing was performed with immunoSEQ multiplex PCR; in TCRdb, only in-frame clones are kept and a portion is missing. The sample includes tens of thousands of clones, approximately 94% of them seen just once. The V call is TRBV27, the J call TRBJ2-2, with 8 bases lining up with TRBD1. The sample here was CD4+ or CD8+ T cells sorted from blood, taken in a trial of the OX40 agonist ivuxolimab. The source is an adult with an advanced solid tumor such as melanoma, head and neck, liver or kidney cancer. CDR3 region: CASSSPPDRGGITGELFF. For the CDR3, the DNA is TGTGCCAGCAGTTCCCCCCCCGACAGGGGAGGCATCACCGGGGAGCTGTTTTTT.